Listed below are T cell receptor beta chains from one sample, sequenced in a study of a mutant IDH1 vaccine in newly diagnosed glioma. No cognate antigen is known for these TCRs. Some clones are missing from TCRdb's copy, which holds only in-frame ones; the method was immunoSEQ multiplex PCR. Seen here are 45,000 to 60,000 clones, roughly 78% observed once, and the top ten hold roughly 5.2%. The material was PBMCs, obtained from a glioma patient whose treatment included an IDH1 peptide vaccine. The receptors shown here come from a man aged 45-60 years with glioma. The conserved cysteine and the conserved F or W are not part of the CDR3 here.

14	TRBV4-2	TRBJ1-5	ASSLSTGGEDQPQH
11	TRBV6-5	TRBJ1-2	ASSEARGHGYT
12	TRBV5-1	TRBJ2-7	ASSFGTSGDEQY
11	TRBV5-1	TRBJ2-1	ASSLGSYNEQF
13	TRBV7-6	TRBJ2-1	ASSLSGGPYNEQF
13	TRBV7-9	TRBJ1-1	ASSLPSDRVTEAF
12	TRBV6-4	TRBJ1-2	ASSDSGGQRGYT
13	TRBV6-4	TRBJ2-1	ATQQAQGAYNEQF
13	TRBV6-5	TRBJ2-3	ASSYSPSAADTQY
11	TRBV5-6	TRBJ1-1	ASSLRTNTEAF
12	TRBV2	TRBJ1-5	ASKDRGLDQPQH
11	TRBV7-9	TRBJ2-5	ASSLAYGETQY
11	TRBV14	TRBJ1-1	ASSQQVVTEAF
14	TRBV6-1	TRBJ2-6	ASSEVPLTGANVLT
11	TRBV7-2	TRBJ2-3	ASTQNPADTQY
13	TRBV7-9	TRBJ2-7	ASSFAWDSSYEQY
14	TRBV5-6	TRBJ2-5	ASLSGRGLPGETQY
13	TRBV19	TRBJ2-3	ASSWTPSRADTQY
11	TRBV11-1	TRBJ2-7	ASSTGQGGEQY
14	TRBV18	TRBJ1-5	ASSPLGTGANQPQH
12	TRBV10-3	TRBJ1-2	AVWTGEENYGYT
12	TRBV27	TRBJ2-7	ASSLGAGVYEQY
14	TRBV7-2	TRBJ2-3	ASSPAQGGRGDTQY
12	TRBV4-2	TRBJ1-2	ASSQQTGNYGYT
13	TRBV19	TRBJ1-5	ASSIGTGGNQPQH
12	TRBV6-4	TRBJ2-5	ASSPRLAGETQY
14	TRBV7-2	TRBJ2-3	ASSLVRQAFTDTQY
15	TRBV9	TRBJ2-3	ASSYRGRTGSTDTQY
13	TRBV28	TRBJ1-2	ASSTIQGAGDGYT
13	TRBV4-1	TRBJ2-2	ASSQRDRVTGELF
11	TRBV9	TRBJ1-1	ASSVTQGAEAF
12	TRBV6-5	TRBJ1-2	ASSRTAAVYGYT
14	TRBV4-1	TRBJ2-7	ASSQDPGMDPYEQY
11	TRBV30	TRBJ2-4	AWAAGSGNIQY
9	TRBV20-1	TRBJ1-4	SAQGNEKLF
11	TRBV5-1	TRBJ2-5	ASSPPLGETQY
15	TRBV27	TRBJ2-2	ASKENGQLYNTGELF
12	TRBV7-9	TRBJ1-1	ASSFGTGGAEAF
10	TRBV2	TRBJ1-3	ASFLYRDTIY
11	TRBV7-9	TRBJ2-2	ASSWGGAGELF
13	TRBV2	TRBJ2-5	ASSEAGGFPETQY
13	TRBV7-2	TRBJ1-5	ASSLVAGGWQPQH
12	TRBV7-2	TRBJ1-1	ASRQTGTSMNAF
11	TRBV29-1	TRBJ1-2	SVVGTLGYGYT
14	TRBV27	TRBJ1-5	ASSLRGDGQGQPQH
11	TRBV6-1	TRBJ1-1	ASSSDRNTEAF
13	TRBV27	TRBJ1-1	ASTPGGARATEAF
11	TRBV7-9	TRBJ2-7	ASSLAPDRGKY
11	TRBV15	TRBJ1-1	ATSNPQGEGAF
14	TRBV4-3	TRBJ2-7	ASSPTTDRGRGEQY